This TCR beta chain originates from a study of human T cells and chemical hapten exposure. In regard to this clonotype: One end of the junction varies from germline; a read error may be responsible.

As to time point: pre-sensitization, week 0. Noted treatment: therapeutic diphenylcyclopropenone sensitization with weekly scalp DPC. TCRdb called the RACE reads again in MiXCR, with one record for every CDR3 protein. The profile shows 45,000 to 60,000 distinct CDR3 sequences, around 9.4% of them singletons. The CDR3 has 14 residues. Germline values: CDR1 SGHRS, CDR2 YFSETQ. This TCR was recovered from a woman in her forties with alopecia areata. Some clones in this sample may be carry-over from other donors' samples. The specimen was whole blood, collected in connection with sensitization to the hapten diphenylcyclopropenone (DPC). V gene TRBV5-1 combines with J gene TRBJ2-5; TRBD1 aligns across 12 bases. The CDR3 region is CASSLGTGGKTQYF. CDR3 nucleotide sequence: TGCGCCAGCAGTTTGGGGACAGGGGGCAAGACCCAGTACTTC.